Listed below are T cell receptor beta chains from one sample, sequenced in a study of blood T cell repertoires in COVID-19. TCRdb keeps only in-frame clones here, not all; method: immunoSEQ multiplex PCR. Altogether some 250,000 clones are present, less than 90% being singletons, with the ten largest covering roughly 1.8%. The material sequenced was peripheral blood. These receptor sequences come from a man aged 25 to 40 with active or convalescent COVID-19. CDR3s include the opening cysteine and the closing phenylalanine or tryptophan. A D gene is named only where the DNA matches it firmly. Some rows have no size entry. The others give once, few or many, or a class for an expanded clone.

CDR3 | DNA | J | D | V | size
CATSRDSGVGKNIQYF | TGTGCCACCAGCAGAGATTCGGGTGTGGGCAAAAACATTCAGTACTTC | TRBJ2-4 | NA | TRBV15 | NA
CASSLKPGQGSGQPQHF | TGCGCCAGCAGCCTGAAACCGGGACAAGGGTCTGGGCAGCCCCAGCATTTT | TRBJ1-5 | NA | TRBV4-1 | NA
CSVGRGGNEQFF | TGCAGCGTTGGGCGGGGGGGAAATGAGCAGTTCTTC | TRBJ2-1 | TRBD2 | TRBV29-1 | NA
CASSLGDRRFREQYF | TGTGCCAGCAGCTTGGGGGACAGGCGATTCAGGGAGCAGTACTTC | TRBJ2-7 | TRBD1 | TRBV5-4 | NA
CASSPMRSGSHGYTF | TGTGCCAGCAGCCCTATGCGTTCGGGGAGCCATGGCTACACCTTC | TRBJ1-2 | NA | TRBV6-6 | NA
CASSDSVNYGYTF | TGTGCCAGCAGTGATTCCGTTAACTATGGCTACACCTTC | TRBJ1-2 | NA | TRBV25-1 | NA
CASSRPSGLQPETQYF | TGTGCCAGCAGCCGGCCTTCGGGACTACAGCCTGAGACCCAGTACTTC | TRBJ2-5 | TRBD2 | TRBV13 | NA
CASTTDRGLTF | TGTGCCAGCACGACCGACAGGGGGTTAACTTTC | TRBJ2-6 | TRBD1 | TRBV12-3/TRBV12-4 | many
CSVDTAGVNQETQYF | TGCAGCGTTGATACAGCGGGGGTTAACCAAGAGACCCAGTACTTC | TRBJ2-5 | TRBD2 | TRBV29-1 | NA
CASSLVSGGLTDTQYF | TGCGCCAGCAGCTTGGTTAGCGGGGGGCTCACAGATACGCAGTATTTT | TRBJ2-3 | TRBD2 | TRBV5-1 | NA
CASSPTGTGAFNYGYTF | TGTGCCAGCAGTCCCACCGGAACAGGGGCTTTTAACTATGGCTACACCTTC | TRBJ1-2 | TRBD1 | TRBV27 | NA
CASSIGSGGAYEQYF | TGTGCCAGTAGTATAGGGTCAGGGGGAGCCTACGAGCAGTACTTC | TRBJ2-7 | TRBD1 | TRBV19 | NA
CASSPQGGFSYEQYF | TGTGCCAGCAGCCCCCAGGGAGGGTTCTCCTACGAGCAGTACTTC | TRBJ2-7 | TRBD2 | TRBV7-2 | NA
CASSYSGRDYGYTF | TGTGCCAGCAGTTACTCGGGCAGGGACTATGGCTACACCTTC | TRBJ1-2 | NA | TRBV6-5 | few
CASSPDSSGNTIYF | TGTGCCAGCTCACCTGACAGCTCTGGAAACACCATATATTTT | TRBJ1-3 | NA | TRBV18 | once
CAWSVSGNYGYTF | TGTGCCTGGAGTGTTTCGGGGAACTATGGCTACACCTTC | TRBJ1-2 | NA | TRBV30 | NA
CASSIRVIRAGNTIYF | TGTGCCAGTAGTATTCGGGTAATCCGTGCTGGAAACACCATATATTTT | TRBJ1-3 | NA | TRBV19 | NA
CASSPTGYGYTEAFF | TGTGCCAGCAGTCCAACAGGGTATGGTTACACTGAAGCTTTCTTT | TRBJ1-1 | NA | TRBV6-5 | NA
CASSQDWGQGSGELFF | TGTGCCAGCAGCCAAGATTGGGGACAGGGATCCGGGGAGCTGTTTTTT | TRBJ2-2 | TRBD1 | TRBV3-1/TRBV3-2 | NA
CASSTWTAYEQYF | TGTGCCAGCAGTACCTGGACAGCCTACGAGCAGTACTTC | TRBJ2-7 | NA | TRBV6-5 | NA
CASSGALRTNYEQYF | TGTGCCAGCAGCGGGGCACTACGGACAAACTACGAGCAGTACTTC | TRBJ2-7 | NA | TRBV5-5 | NA
CASSTPEGAETQYF | TGTGCCAGCAGCACCCCCGAGGGGGCCGAGACCCAGTACTTC | TRBJ2-5 | TRBD1 | TRBV5-4 | NA
CASSTYPGAGNGYTF | TGTGCCAGCAGTACCTACCCTGGGGCGGGGAATGGCTACACCTTC | TRBJ1-2 | NA | TRBV6-2/TRBV6-3 | NA
CASSLFISGNTIYF | TGTGCCAGCAGCTTATTCATCTCTGGAAACACCATATATTTT | TRBJ1-3 | NA | TRBV5-8 | few
CALERLAGSYEQYF | TGTGCCCTCGAGAGACTAGCGGGGTCCTACGAGCAGTACTTC | TRBJ2-7 | TRBD2 | TRBV7-9 | once
CASSQEGRSNSPLHF | TGCGCCAGCAGCCAAGAGGGCAGATCTAATTCACCCCTCCACTTT | TRBJ1-6 | NA | TRBV4-1 | once
CASSEGLAGVFGGTGELFF | TGTGCCAGCAGTGAAGGCCTAGCGGGGGTTTTTGGGGGCACCGGGGAGCTGTTTTTT | TRBJ2-2 | TRBD2 | TRBV2 | NA
CASSSHRELSEAFF | TGTGCCAGCAGCTCGCACAGGGAGCTTTCTGAAGCTTTCTTT | TRBJ1-1 | NA | TRBV7-8 | once
CAWSAGQGWNQPQHF | TGTGCCTGGAGCGCGGGGCAGGGTTGGAATCAGCCCCAGCATTTT | TRBJ1-5 | NA | TRBV30 | NA
CASSASTAGGTEAFF | TGTGCCAGCAGCGCTTCGACGGCCGGGGGCACTGAAGCTTTCTTT | TRBJ1-1 | NA | TRBV9 | NA
CASSGTSPDTQYF | TGTGCCAGCAGTGGGACATCCCCAGATACGCAGTATTTT | TRBJ2-3 | NA | TRBV2 | NA
CASSGTEEQFF | TGCGCCAGCAGTGGGACAGAAGAGCAGTTCTTC | TRBJ2-1 | TRBD1 | TRBV23-1 | NA
CASSQLGGDGTGELFF | TGTGCCAGCAGCCAATTGGGGGGGGACGGCACCGGGGAGCTGTTTTTT | TRBJ2-2 | TRBD2 | TRBV4-2 | NA
CASSLAGGRISYEQYF | TGTGCCAGCAGCTTGGCCGGGGGGAGGATCTCCTACGAGCAGTACTTC | TRBJ2-7 | TRBD2 | TRBV5-4 | NA
CASSPTRDRRKFMNTEAFF | TGTGCCAGCAGCCCCACCCGGGACAGAAGAAAATTTATGAACACTGAAGCTTTCTTT | TRBJ1-1 | TRBD1 | TRBV11-2 | NA
CASSIWTHPPGLHEQYF | TGTGCCAGTAGTATCTGGACCCACCCCCCGGGGTTGCACGAGCAGTACTTC | TRBJ2-7 | NA | TRBV19 | NA
CASSPRGTGQYGYTF | TGTGCCAGCAGCCCAAGAGGGACAGGACAATATGGCTACACCTTC | TRBJ1-2 | TRBD1 | TRBV14 | NA
CASSQGGGFYEQYF | TGTGCCAGCAGCCAGGGCGGGGGATTCTACGAGCAGTACTTC | TRBJ2-7 | TRBD2 | TRBV14 | NA
CATSRDRGLNTEAFF | TGTGCCACCAGCAGAGACAGGGGGCTGAACACTGAAGCTTTCTTT | TRBJ1-1 | TRBD1 | TRBV15 | NA
CASSPGGRGFETQYF | TGTGCCAGCAGTCCGGGGGGCCGTGGGTTTGAGACCCAGTACTTC | TRBJ2-5 | NA | TRBV7-2 | NA